Sequencing of this T cell receptor (beta chain) was carried out in a study of spatial heterogeneity in lung cancer (dated by TCRdb to 2018 to 2020). As for the study more broadly: Beta-chain transcripts were consistently detected in greater numbers than alpha-chain transcripts, which likely reflected higher beta-chain transcript abundance. In tumor regions, TCR transcript counts showed a strong correlation with a T cell transcriptional module score from matched bulk RNA-seq. In the raw uncorrected reads, each unique combination of TCR and UMI appeared more than ten times on average. In non-small cell lung cancer, the study quantitatively compared TCR alpha and beta repertoires across several tumor regions, matched nontumor lung, and blood. Nonsynonymous mutation counts, determined by whole-exome sequencing of tumor tissue, were related to features of the TCR repertoire. Both alpha and beta chains were TCR-sequenced in samples taken at surgery, namely 220 tumor regions, under 80 matched nontumor lung samples and about 52 PBMC samples.

CDR1 LNHDA and CDR2 SQIVND were looked up in the germline V gene (reference sequence). From cysteine to phenylalanine, the CDR3 is 15 amino acids long. CDR3 DNA is the only sequence kept; it has 45 bases, read in frame from the first base. Trimming at the junction amounts to 3 bases on V and 7 bases on J, and the germline ends lie 13 bases apart. Beyond this particular receptor, the publication reports: TCR-seq coverage of tumor T cells was estimated to be only roughly 7% for alpha chains and more than 11% for beta chains. Counts of ubiquitous and regional expanded TCRs correlated with counts of ubiquitous and regional nonsynonymous mutations, respectively. Additional single-cell paired TCR alpha and beta sequencing was considered necessary to confirm, at a functional level, the hypothesis that regional TCRs recognize regional mutations. The number of expanded intratumoral alpha and beta TCRs correlated with the tumor nonsynonymous mutation count.

Taken with the paper, the label for time point translates to: sample taken at primary tumor resection. The donors were about 65 patients from the lung TRACERx cohort who had early-stage, untreated non-small cell lung cancer. Whole RNA extracted from tumor and nontumor lung tissue, or from cryopreserved PBMC samples, was used for TCR sequencing without cell sorting. Only patients with enough RNA available from two or more tumor regions were chosen for TCR sequencing. Tumor and adjacent nontumor lung specimens were reviewed by a lung pathologist before selection. In the case of this clonotype: Its antigen is currently not known. Qualities for individual bases were not recorded, and no much larger clone is one base off. This beta chain came through as a stray read in a library set up for alpha chains, and its size says little.

The library was obtained by 5' RACE. These reads were obtained on a NextSeq 500. The TCR library protocol attached a unique molecular identifier to each TCR cDNA molecule to allow correction of PCR and sequencing errors. On the authors' methods: TCR identification, UMI-based error correction and CDR3 extraction were performed with Decombinator tools. TCRs above a frequency of 2 per 1,000, corresponding to the top 1% of the tumor frequency distribution, were defined as expanded. Expanded tumor TCRs statistically deemed absent (corrected P<0.05) from at least one tumor region were classed as regional, and all other expanded tumor TCRs were classed as ubiquitous. Renyi diversity was computed with the R vegan package after each repertoire had been subsampled 100 times to 5,000 TCRs. CDR3 similarity networks were built from amino acid triplet string-kernel similarity, connecting CDR3s with pairwise similarity above 0.82. TCRdb passed the public sequencing reads through fastp at Q25 and MiXCR, retaining productive beta sequences. Each CDR3 protein appears once, grouped with its most common genes and DNA. The V and J calls and clone size are TCRdb's, not the authors'. Here the sample has over 15,000 distinct CDR3 sequences; 8.5% to 10% occur a single time. About a fifth of the sample goes to the ten largest clones.

This receptor was taken from a female donor with early-stage non-small cell lung cancer. The chain is made from TRBV19 and TRBJ1-6, with no D gene named confidently. This material consisted of lung tumor tissue, taken at surgery. For the CDR3, the sequence is CASSIVAERNSPLHF. The DNA sequence is TGTGCCAGTAGTATTGTGGCAGAAAGAAATTCACCCCTCCACTTT.